This T cell receptor (beta chain) originates from a study of CD4 T cells in relation to SARS-CoV-2 and coronaviruses (dated by TCRdb to the early 2020s). Concerning the study at large: In the ViraFEST assay, PBMCs were cultured with antigen for 10 days, after which TCR beta CDR3s were sequenced to identify antigen-specific clonal expansions. A different, Illumina-based TCR-beta assay was used to sequence expansion assays from other donors in the study. The Adaptive Biotechnologies TCR-sequencing kit was used to sequence samples from three pre-COVID donors and the naive versus memory experiments, whereas other data were Illumina-based. Using patient-derived lymphoblastoid cell lines, the shared crossreactive spike epitopes were mapped to their HLA restriction. Among the roughly twelve convalescent patients, 8 males and 4 females were included, and two of the subjects were Hispanic. At the level of individual TCR clonotypes, the study evaluated whether memory CD4+ T cells crossreact between the spike proteins of SARS-CoV-2 and those of common cold coronaviruses. The full convalescent cohort of about a dozen patients had a median age of around 36 years, ranging from roughly 21 to 80 years.

To separate naive from memory CD4+ T cells, cryopreserved PBMCs first underwent CD4 enrichment and then EasySep naive CD4+ T cell enrichment. For about eleven days, sorted naive or memory CD4+ T cells (approximately 91,000) were cultured at a 1:1 ratio with T cell-depleted PBMCs and CEF peptides. Triplicate replicate wells were generally used for each peptide culture condition. Ficoll-Paque PLUS gradient centrifugation was used to isolate PBMCs from either whole blood or leukapheresis product. PBMCs were either cryopreserved at -140°C or used fresh in the expansion assay. The QIAamp Micro DNA Kit was used to extract genomic DNA from the CD4+ T cells. The CDR3 goes from the cysteine to the phenylalanine over 13 residues. Only the CDR3 DNA stays, 39 bases, in frame from base 1. V lost 1 base and J lost 13 bases; the stretch between them is 16 bases long. From the germline V gene, CDR1 is SGHAT and CDR2 is FQNNGV.

Study-level results and caveats: No donor contributed both pre-pandemic and post-infection samples, which limited tracing the source of pre-existing responses. Approximately 69% of donors had memory CD4+ clonotypes that crossrecognized SARS-CoV-2 and at least one common cold coronavirus spike. Compared with monoreactive clones, crossreactive clones had significantly weaker SARS-CoV-2-driven expansion, a result consistent with antigenic imprinting. Sequencing of naive versus memory cells indicated that the assay detects memory recall responses, not primary responses primed during culture. Crossreactivity analysis was centred on spike protein, so crossreactivity against other viral proteins was not assessed. The study was constrained by small numbers of patients and of tested TCRs.

With respect to this clone: The specificity of this receptor is unknown. Base qualities are not at hand, and no much larger clone is one base apart.

Survey-level immunoSEQ TCR-beta sequencing was performed on DNA from CEF-cultured naive and memory CD4+ T cells. The authors' analysis ran thus. Preprocessing removed nonproductive sequences and CDR3s not starting with C, not ending with F or W, or shorter than 7 amino acids. Antigen-specific clonotypes were called with the MANAFEST web app on the basis of expansion relative to the reference and to other culture wells. To be counted as positive, a clone had to show significant expansion compared with the reference culture, at an FDR below 0.05, in 2 of 3 replicate wells. Positive clones also required significant expansion versus all other tandem wells and an odds ratio above 5. Cultured and uncultured naive and memory CD4+ repertoires were searched for previously identified spike- and CEF-reactive CDR3s. After three terminal residues were trimmed from each end, CDR3 homology was quantified as pairwise Levenshtein distance using the stringdist R package. What TCRdb holds here is the immuneACCESS table cut down to in-frame rearrangements. Part of the clones is not present; checked against another copy, under half of the missing clones reflect an unresolved V gene, and the others are unexplained. D and trimming come from the DNA, and the V and J calls and clone size come from that table. In this sample the table shows about 36,000 clones, 77% of which occur a single time. The ten largest clones capture around 21% of the sample.

This receptor was identified in an adult with COVID-19. Material for sequencing was memory CD4+ T cells from PBMCs, cultured in vitro. According to the study, the label for this sample's cell subset or site signals: memory (non-naive) CD4+ T cells. The V gene is TRBV11-2 and the J gene is TRBJ1-1, and perhaps TRBD1 as D gene, on 5 matching bases. The sequence in DNA is TGTGCCAGCAGCTTAGGGATCTCCCTGGGGGTTTTCTTT. It translates to CASSLGISLGVFF. The CDR3, completed at both ends by the reference TRBV11-2 and TRBJ1-1 genes, gives the full variable domain EAGVAQSPRYKIIEKRQSVAFWCNPISGHATLYWYQQILGQGPKLLIQFQNNGVVDDSQLPKDRFSAERLKGVDSTLKIQPAKLEDSAVYLCASSLGISLGVFFGQGTRLTVV.